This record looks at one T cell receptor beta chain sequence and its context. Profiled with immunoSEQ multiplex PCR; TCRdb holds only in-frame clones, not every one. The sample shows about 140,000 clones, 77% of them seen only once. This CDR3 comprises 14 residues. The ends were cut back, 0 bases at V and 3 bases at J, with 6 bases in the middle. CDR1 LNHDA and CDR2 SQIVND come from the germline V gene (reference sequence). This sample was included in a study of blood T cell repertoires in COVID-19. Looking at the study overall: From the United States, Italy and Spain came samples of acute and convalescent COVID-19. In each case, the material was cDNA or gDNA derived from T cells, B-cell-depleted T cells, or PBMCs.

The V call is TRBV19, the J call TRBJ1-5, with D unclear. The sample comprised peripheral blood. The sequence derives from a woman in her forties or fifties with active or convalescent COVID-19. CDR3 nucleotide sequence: TGTGCCAGTAGTATAGATGTTAACAATCAGCCCCAGCATTTT. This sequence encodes CASSIDVNNQPQHF.